These T cell receptor beta chains were read from a single sample in a study of T cell responses to AZD1222 COVID-19 vaccine. Some clones are missing from TCRdb's copy, which holds only in-frame ones; the method was immunoSEQ multiplex PCR. Altogether around 66,000 clones are present, more than 70% being singletons, with the ten largest covering approximately 4.8%. This specimen consisted of peripheral blood, obtained 28 days after the second dose of the MenACWY control vaccine. All receptors derive from an adult who received the MenACWY meningococcal vaccine as a control. Both conserved end residues are part of each CDR3. D genes are given only for firm matches. Clone size appears in some rows only: once, few, many, or a class for an expanded clone.

TRBJ2-7 . TRBV7-9 TRBD2 CASNPGLAGWPVYEQYF TGTGCCAGCAACCCCGGGCTAGCGGGGTGGCCGGTCTACGAGCAGTACTTC
TRBJ1-3 . TRBV28 . CASSNGMGRNTIYF TGTGCCAGCAGTAACGGGATGGGACGAAACACCATATATTTT
TRBJ2-1 . TRBV7-8 TRBD2 CASSELAGGNEQFF TGTGCCAGCAGCGAACTAGCGGGGGGAAATGAGCAGTTCTTC
TRBJ2-3 . TRBV2 . CARSTDTQYF TGTGCCAGGAGTACAGATACGCAGTATTTT
TRBJ2-1 . TRBV27 TRBD2 CASSLPRTSGHNEQFF TGTGCCAGCAGTTTACCCCGGACTAGCGGTCACAATGAGCAGTTCTTC
TRBJ2-2 . TRBV18 TRBD1 CASSPPTGTGYTGELFF TGTGCCAGCTCACCTCCTACCGGGACAGGGTACACCGGGGAGCTGTTTTTT
TRBJ2-3 few TRBV27 . CASRTGVLRDTQYF TGTGCCAGCAGAACGGGAGTTCTAAGAGATACGCAGTATTTT
TRBJ2-5 . TRBV29-1 . CSVAASRHQETQYF TGCAGCGTTGCTGCTAGCAGACACCAAGAGACCCAGTACTTC
TRBJ2-4 . TRBV19 . CASSPGLWIIQYF TGTGCCAGTAGTCCGGGTCTGTGGATTATTCAGTACTTC
TRBJ2-6 . TRBV4-3 . CASSQGRRVANVLTF TGCGCCAGCAGCCAAGGACGTCGGGTGGCCAACGTCCTGACTTTC
TRBJ1-4 . TRBV6-2/TRBV6-3 . CASSPERPGVGEKLFF TGTGCCAGCAGCCCGGAACGTCCTGGCGTGGGTGAAAAACTGTTTTTT
TRBJ1-4 . TRBV6-5 TRBD1 CASSYSYRGLNEKLFF TGTGCCAGCAGTTACTCCTACAGGGGGCTTAATGAAAAACTGTTTTTT
TRBJ1-5 . TRBV28 . CASSLRGDQPQHF TGTGCCAGCAGTTTGAGGGGGGATCAGCCCCAGCATTTT
TRBJ1-2 . TRBV29-1 . CSVEEFTDGYTF TGCAGCGTTGAGGAATTCACGGATGGCTACACCTTC
TRBJ2-3 . TRBV4-1 TRBD1 CASSQPYRGRGTDTQYF TGCGCCAGCAGCCAACCTTACAGGGGGCGAGGAACAGATACGCAGTATTTT
TRBJ2-7 few TRBV3-1/TRBV3-2 TRBD1 CASSQEVQGWEQYF TGTGCCAGCAGCCAAGAAGTACAGGGGTGGGAGCAGTACTTC
TRBJ1-2 . TRBV9 . CASSVVDYGYTF TGTGCCAGCAGCGTAGTGGACTATGGCTACACCTTC
TRBJ2-3 . TRBV24-1 . CATSRLGADTQYF TGTGCCACCAGCCGTTTAGGGGCAGATACGCAGTATTTT
TRBJ1-2 . TRBV1 . CTSSRARRQGPYGYTF TGCACCAGCAGCCGGGCCAGAAGACAGGGCCCCTATGGCTACACCTTC
TRBJ2-5 . TRBV2 TRBD2 CASRESGRGTQYF TGTGCCAGCAGGGAGAGCGGGAGGGGGACCCAGTACTTC
TRBJ1-6 . TRBV7-9 TRBD1 CASSFTGAATSSYNSPLHF TGTGCCAGCAGCTTTACAGGGGCCGCAACGAGCTCCTATAATTCACCCCTCCACTTT
TRBJ1-2 . TRBV7-9 . CASSLPRDNYGYTF TGTGCCAGCAGCTTACCCAGGGACAACTATGGCTACACCTTC
TRBJ1-2 . TRBV6-5 . CASSYSYPPGINGYTF TGTGCCAGCAGTTACTCCTACCCACCAGGGATCAATGGCTACACCTTC
TRBJ1-5 . TRBV10-2 TRBD1 CASRNEGAPGNQPQHF TGCGCCAGCAGAAATGAGGGGGCGCCCGGCAATCAGCCCCAGCATTTT
TRBJ1-5 once TRBV5-1 . CASSLAPVGQPQHF TGCGCCAGCAGCTTGGCGCCAGTGGGACAGCCCCAGCATTTT
TRBJ2-1 . TRBV9 TRBD2 CASSVTSVYNEQFF TGTGCCAGCAGCGTGACTAGCGTTTACAATGAGCAGTTCTTC
TRBJ2-1 once TRBV2 TRBD2 CASSVSGTSGTYNEQFF TGTGCCAGCAGTGTTTCCGGGACTAGCGGGACTTACAATGAGCAGTTCTTC
TRBJ2-7 . TRBV28 . CASSFSDRALRGGQDEQYF TGTGCCAGCAGTTTTTCAGACAGGGCCCTACGGGGGGGCCAGGACGAGCAGTACTTC
TRBJ2-1 . TRBV20-1 . CSASRTTFGRWEQFF TGCAGTGCTAGTCGGACTACATTTGGGAGATGGGAGCAGTTCTTC
TRBJ2-7 . TRBV19 TRBD1 CASSIQSGQGYEQYF TGTGCCAGTAGTATTCAATCGGGACAGGGATACGAGCAGTACTTC
TRBJ1-1 . TRBV10-3 TRBD1 CAISESISTGGVSAFF TGTGCCATCAGTGAGTCCATCTCAACAGGGGGTGTTTCAGCTTTCTTT
TRBJ1-2 . TRBV6-1 . CASSERGGGAYGYTF TGTGCCAGCAGTGAACGGGGGGGAGGGGCCTATGGCTACACCTTC
TRBJ1-1 . TRBV18 . CASSLGVRTEAFF TGTGCCAGCTCACTAGGGGTTCGCACTGAAGCTTTCTTT
TRBJ2-5 . TRBV18 . CASSPAWAAQETQYF TGTGCCAGCTCACCTGCCTGGGCGGCGCAAGAGACCCAGTACTTC
TRBJ2-3 . TRBV19 . CASRLLESDTQYF TGTGCCAGTAGGCTTCTCGAGTCAGATACGCAGTATTTT
TRBJ1-1 . TRBV27 . CASSLEYFTEAFF TGTGCCAGCAGTTTAGAGTATTTCACTGAAGCTTTCTTT
TRBJ2-2 . TRBV4-1 . CASSQVGGNGELFF TGCGCCAGCAGCCAAGTTGGGGGTAACGGGGAGCTGTTTTTT
TRBJ2-7 . TRBV5-6 TRBD1 CASSLGQGPYEQYF TGTGCCAGCAGCCTGGGACAGGGACCCTACGAGCAGTACTTC
TRBJ1-1 . TRBV24-1 TRBD1 CATSDPMTGFTEAFF TGTGCCACCAGTGACCCGATGACAGGGTTCACTGAAGCTTTCTTT
TRBJ1-2 . TRBV5-6 . CASSQGQVHYGYTF TGTGCCAGCAGCCAAGGACAAGTTCACTATGGCTACACCTTC
TRBJ1-1 . TRBV18 . CASSPPSKSEAFF TGTGCCAGCTCACCACCTAGCAAGTCTGAAGCTTTCTTT
TRBJ1-2 . TRBV6-5 TRBD1 CASSPLAGGNGYTF TGTGCCAGCAGTCCTTTAGCAGGGGGCAATGGCTACACCTTC
TRBJ2-5 . TRBV2 TRBD2 CASRGTSGVGETQYF TGTGCCAGCAGGGGGACTAGCGGGGTCGGAGAGACCCAGTACTTC
TRBJ2-2 few TRBV7-9 TRBD1 CASRQRQGANTGELFF TGTGCCAGCAGGCAAAGACAGGGGGCGAACACCGGGGAGCTGTTTTTT
TRBJ2-2 . TRBV5-5 TRBD1 CASSGGRGMGTGELFF TGTGCCAGCAGCGGCGGCAGGGGGATGGGCACCGGGGAGCTGTTTTTT
TRBJ1-6 . TRBV19 . CASRTANSPNSPLHF TGTGCCAGTAGAACAGCCAATTCGCCCAATTCACCCCTCCACTTT
TRBJ2-5 . TRBV9 . CASSETSGFPGETQYF TGTGCCAGCAGCGAGACCTCCGGGTTCCCCGGGGAGACCCAGTACTTC
TRBJ2-4 . TRBV7-8 TRBD1 CASSGQGPKNIQYF TGTGCCAGCAGCGGACAGGGACCCAAAAACATTCAGTACTTC
TRBJ1-1 . TRBV29-1 TRBD1 CSTGDAGTEAFF TGCAGCACAGGGGATGCGGGCACTGAAGCTTTCTTT
TRBJ1-5 . TRBV19 . CASSIEGASNQPQHF TGTGCCAGTAGTATCGAGGGAGCTAGCAATCAGCCCCAGCATTTT
TRBJ1-2 . TRBV29-1 . CSVEDLEGGGYTF TGCAGCGTTGAAGATTTGGAGGGAGGTGGCTACACCTTC
TRBJ2-1 . TRBV9 . CASSSDWDEQFF TGTGCCAGCAGCTCAGATTGGGATGAGCAGTTCTTC
TRBJ2-3 . TRBV27 . CASSRRRARGTDTQYF TGTGCCAGCTCACGACGCAGGGCAAGGGGCACAGATACGCAGTATTTT
TRBJ2-7 . TRBV25-1 . CASSQSPSYEQYF TGTGCCAGCAGTCAATCGCCCTCCTACGAGCAGTACTTC
TRBJ2-4 . TRBV28 . CASSTMGGRPAIQYF TGTGCCAGCAGTACCATGGGGGGCCGGCCCGCCATTCAGTACTTC
TRBJ2-5 . TRBV9 . CASSVLPGVGETQYF TGTGCCAGCAGCGTACTCCCGGGAGTGGGAGAGACCCAGTACTTC